This TCR beta chain was identified during a study of T cells in Graves' hyperthyroidism and ophthalmopathy. Study background: Blood was drawn when the patient was first diagnosed and still untreated.

Investigators excluded patients with uncontrolled infection, other autoimmune disease, pregnancy or lactation. Clinical symptoms, serum thyroxine and TRAb, thyroid ultrasound and orbital computed tomography together formed the diagnostic basis. General study results and limits: Onset of ophthalmopathy came a median roughly 6.5 months after the model predicted it.

Researchers amplified the TCR beta CDR3 regions from RNA transcripts. Researchers ran a first-round RT-PCR on the TCR CDR3 using the HTBI primer set. MiXCR, applied by TCRdb to the multiplex PCR reads, yields one record per CDR3 protein. The sample includes 400,000 or so distinct CDR3 sequences, approximately 14% seen only once; the top ten take under 25%. The CDR3 is 15 residues long. Unmatched junction bases numbered 7, after V lost 4 bases and J lost 5 bases. This clonotype was detected many times. Antigen: not known. Sequenced input: blood. The chain joins TRBV12-3 or TRBV12-4 to TRBJ2-5; 10 bases align to TRBD2. This sequence originates from a woman aged 60-75 years with Graves' ophthalmopathy. In DNA, the CDR3 is TGTGCCAGCAGTTCGGCTAGCGGGAGTTGGGAGACCCAGTACTTC. Translating gives CASSSASGSWETQYF.